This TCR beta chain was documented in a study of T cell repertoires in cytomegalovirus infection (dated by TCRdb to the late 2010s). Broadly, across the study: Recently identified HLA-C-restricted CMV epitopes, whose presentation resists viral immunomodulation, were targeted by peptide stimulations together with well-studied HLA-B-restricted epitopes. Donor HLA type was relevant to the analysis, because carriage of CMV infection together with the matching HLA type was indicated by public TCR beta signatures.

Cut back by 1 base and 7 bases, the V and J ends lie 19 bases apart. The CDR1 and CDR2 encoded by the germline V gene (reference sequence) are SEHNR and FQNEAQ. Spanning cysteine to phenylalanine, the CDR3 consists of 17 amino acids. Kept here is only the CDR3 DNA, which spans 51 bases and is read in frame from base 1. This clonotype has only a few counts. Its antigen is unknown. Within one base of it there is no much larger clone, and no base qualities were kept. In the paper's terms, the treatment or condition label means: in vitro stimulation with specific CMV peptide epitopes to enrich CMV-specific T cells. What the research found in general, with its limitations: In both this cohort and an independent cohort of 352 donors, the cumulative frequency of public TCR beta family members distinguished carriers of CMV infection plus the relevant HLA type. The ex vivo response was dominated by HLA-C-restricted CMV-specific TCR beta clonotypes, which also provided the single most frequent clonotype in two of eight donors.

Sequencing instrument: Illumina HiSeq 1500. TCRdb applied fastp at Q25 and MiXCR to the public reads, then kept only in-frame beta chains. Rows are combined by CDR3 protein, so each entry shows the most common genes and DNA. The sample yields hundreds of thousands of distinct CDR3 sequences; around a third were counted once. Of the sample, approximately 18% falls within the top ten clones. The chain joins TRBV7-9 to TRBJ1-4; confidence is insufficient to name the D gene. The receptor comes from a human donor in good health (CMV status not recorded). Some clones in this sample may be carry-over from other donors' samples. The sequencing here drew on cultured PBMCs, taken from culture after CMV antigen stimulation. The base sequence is TGTGCCAGCAGCTTAGGGTCAGGACGCGCATCTTTTGAAAAACTGTTTTTT. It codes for CASSLGSGRASFEKLFF.